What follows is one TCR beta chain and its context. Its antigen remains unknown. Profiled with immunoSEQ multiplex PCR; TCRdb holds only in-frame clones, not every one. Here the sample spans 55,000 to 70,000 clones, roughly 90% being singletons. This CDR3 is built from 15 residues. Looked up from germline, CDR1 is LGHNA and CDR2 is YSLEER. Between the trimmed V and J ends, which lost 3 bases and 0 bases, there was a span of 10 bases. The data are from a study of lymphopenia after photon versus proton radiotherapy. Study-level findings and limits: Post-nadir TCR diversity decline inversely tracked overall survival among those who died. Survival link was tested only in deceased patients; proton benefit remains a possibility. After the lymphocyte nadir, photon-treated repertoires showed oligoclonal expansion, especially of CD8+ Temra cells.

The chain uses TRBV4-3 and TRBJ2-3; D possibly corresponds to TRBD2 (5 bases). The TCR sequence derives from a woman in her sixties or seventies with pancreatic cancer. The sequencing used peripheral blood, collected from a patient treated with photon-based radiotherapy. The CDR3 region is CASSHGLQSTDTQYF. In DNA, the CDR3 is TGCGCCAGCAGCCACGGACTGCAGAGCACAGATACGCAGTATTTT.